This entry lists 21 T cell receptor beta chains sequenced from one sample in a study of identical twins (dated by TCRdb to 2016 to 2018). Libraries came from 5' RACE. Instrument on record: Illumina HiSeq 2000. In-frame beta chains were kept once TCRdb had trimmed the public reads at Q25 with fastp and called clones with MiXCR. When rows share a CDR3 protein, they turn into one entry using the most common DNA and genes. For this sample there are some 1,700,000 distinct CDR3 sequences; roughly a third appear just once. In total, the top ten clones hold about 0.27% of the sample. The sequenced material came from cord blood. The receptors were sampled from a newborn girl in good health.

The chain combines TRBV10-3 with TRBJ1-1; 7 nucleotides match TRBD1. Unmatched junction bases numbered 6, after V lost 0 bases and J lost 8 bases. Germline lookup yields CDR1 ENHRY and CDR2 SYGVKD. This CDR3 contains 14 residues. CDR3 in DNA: TGTGCCATCAGTGAGTCGGAAACGACAGGGGAAGCTTTCTTT. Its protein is CAISESETTGEAFF.

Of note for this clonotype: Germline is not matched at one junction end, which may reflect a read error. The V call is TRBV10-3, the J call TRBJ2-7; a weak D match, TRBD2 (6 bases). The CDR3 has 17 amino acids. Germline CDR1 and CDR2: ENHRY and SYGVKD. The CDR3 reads CAISESKPGLNSYELYF. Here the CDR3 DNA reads TGTGCCATCAGTGAGTCGAAACCGGGACTCAACTCCTACGAGCTGTACTTC.

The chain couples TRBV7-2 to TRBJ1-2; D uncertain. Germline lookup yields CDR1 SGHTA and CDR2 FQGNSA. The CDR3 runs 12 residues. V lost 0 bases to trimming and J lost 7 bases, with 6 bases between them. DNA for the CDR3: TGTGCCAGCAGCTTAGCGAGGTTTGGCTACACCTTC. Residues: CASSLARFGYTF.

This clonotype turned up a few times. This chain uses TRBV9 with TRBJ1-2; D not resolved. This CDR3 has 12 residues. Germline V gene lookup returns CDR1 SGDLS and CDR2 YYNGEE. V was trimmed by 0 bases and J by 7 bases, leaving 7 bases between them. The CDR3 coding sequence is TGTGCCAGCAGCGTAGCCGAGGCTGGCTACACCTTC. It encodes CASSVAEAGYTF.

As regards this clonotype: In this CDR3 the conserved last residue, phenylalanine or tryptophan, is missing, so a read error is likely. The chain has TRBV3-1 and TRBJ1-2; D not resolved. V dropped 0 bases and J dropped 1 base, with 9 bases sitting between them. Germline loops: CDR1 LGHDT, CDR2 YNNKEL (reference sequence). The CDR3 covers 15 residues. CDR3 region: CASSQDAAGNYGYTL. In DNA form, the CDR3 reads TGTGCCAGCAGCCAAGATGCAGCAGGTAACTATGGCTACACCCTC.

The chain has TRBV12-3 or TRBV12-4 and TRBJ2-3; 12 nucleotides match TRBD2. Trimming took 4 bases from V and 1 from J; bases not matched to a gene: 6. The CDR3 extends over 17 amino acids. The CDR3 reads CASSSTSGRTGTDTQYF. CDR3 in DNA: TGTGCCAGCAGTTCGACTAGCGGGAGAACTGGCACAGATACGCAGTATTTT.

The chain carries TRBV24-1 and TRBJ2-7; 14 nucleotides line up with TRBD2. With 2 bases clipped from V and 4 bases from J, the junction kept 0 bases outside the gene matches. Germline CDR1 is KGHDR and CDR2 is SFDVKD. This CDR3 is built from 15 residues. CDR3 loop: CATSDWTSGRYEQYF. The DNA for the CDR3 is TGTGCCACCAGTGATTGGACTAGCGGGAGGTACGAGCAGTACTTC.

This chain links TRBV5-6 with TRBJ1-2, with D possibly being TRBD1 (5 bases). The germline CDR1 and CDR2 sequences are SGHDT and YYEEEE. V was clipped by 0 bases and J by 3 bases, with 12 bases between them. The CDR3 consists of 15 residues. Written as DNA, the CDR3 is TGTGCCAGCAGCTTGGTGAGGGGTGAGGACTATGGCTACACCTTC. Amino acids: CASSLVRGEDYGYTF.

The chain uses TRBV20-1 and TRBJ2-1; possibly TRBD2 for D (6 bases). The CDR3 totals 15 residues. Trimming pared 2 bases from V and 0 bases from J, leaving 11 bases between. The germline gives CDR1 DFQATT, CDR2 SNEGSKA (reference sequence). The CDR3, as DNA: TGCAGTGCTAGACGGGGACTCCTCTCCTACAATGAGCAGTTCTTC. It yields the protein CSARRGLLSYNEQFF.

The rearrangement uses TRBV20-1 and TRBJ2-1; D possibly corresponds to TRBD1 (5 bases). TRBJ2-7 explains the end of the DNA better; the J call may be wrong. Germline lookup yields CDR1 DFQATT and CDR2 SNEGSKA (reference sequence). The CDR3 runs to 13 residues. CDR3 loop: CSASDRDNHEQYF. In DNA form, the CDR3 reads TGCAGTGCTAGCGACAGAGATAACCACGAGCAGTACTTC.

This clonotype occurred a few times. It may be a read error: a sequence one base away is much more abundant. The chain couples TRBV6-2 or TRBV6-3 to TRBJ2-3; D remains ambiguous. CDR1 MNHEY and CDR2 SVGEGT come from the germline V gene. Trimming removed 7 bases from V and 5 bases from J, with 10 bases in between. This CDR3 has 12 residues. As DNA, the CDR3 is TGTGCCAGCACCTCATGGGGAGATACGCAGTATTTT. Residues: CASTSWGDTQYF.

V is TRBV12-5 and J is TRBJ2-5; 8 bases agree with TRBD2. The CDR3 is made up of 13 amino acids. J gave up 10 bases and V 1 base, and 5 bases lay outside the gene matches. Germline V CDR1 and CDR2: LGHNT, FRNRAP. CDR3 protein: CASGLGGRTLQYF. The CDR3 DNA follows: TGTGCTAGTGGTTTGGGCGGGAGGACCCTCCAGTACTTC.

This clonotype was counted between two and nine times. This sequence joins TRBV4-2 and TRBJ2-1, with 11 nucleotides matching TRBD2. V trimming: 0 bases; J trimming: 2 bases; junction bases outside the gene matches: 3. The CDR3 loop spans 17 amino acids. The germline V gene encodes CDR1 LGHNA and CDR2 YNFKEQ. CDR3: CASSQDSSGGAYNEQFF. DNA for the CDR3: TGTGCCAGCAGCCAAGATAGTAGCGGGGGGGCCTACAATGAGCAGTTCTTC.

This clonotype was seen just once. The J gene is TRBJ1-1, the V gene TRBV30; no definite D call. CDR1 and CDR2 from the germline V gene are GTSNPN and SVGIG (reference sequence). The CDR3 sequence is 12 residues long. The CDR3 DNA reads TGTGCTTGTGCAAGGCTGAACACTGAAGCTTTCTTT. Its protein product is CACARLNTEAFF.

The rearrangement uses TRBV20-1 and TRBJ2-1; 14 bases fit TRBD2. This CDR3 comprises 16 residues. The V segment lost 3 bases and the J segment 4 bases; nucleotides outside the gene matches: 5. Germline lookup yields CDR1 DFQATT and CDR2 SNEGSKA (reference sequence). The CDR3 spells CSARTSGRADYNEQFF. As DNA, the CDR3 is TGCAGTGCTAGGACTAGCGGGAGGGCCGATTACAATGAGCAGTTCTTC.

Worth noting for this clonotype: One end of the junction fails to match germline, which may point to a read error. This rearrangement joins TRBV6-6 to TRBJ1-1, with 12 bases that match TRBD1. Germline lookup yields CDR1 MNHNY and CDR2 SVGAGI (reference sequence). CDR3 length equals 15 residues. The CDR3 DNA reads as TGTGCCAGCAGGGGACAGGGGGCGCAGGGCACTGAGGCTTTCTTT. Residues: CASRGQGAQGTEAFF.

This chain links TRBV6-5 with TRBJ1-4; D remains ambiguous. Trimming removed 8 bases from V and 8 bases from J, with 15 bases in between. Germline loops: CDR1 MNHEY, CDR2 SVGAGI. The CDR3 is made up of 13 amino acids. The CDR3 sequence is CASGRPLPEKLFF. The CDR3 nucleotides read TGTGCCAGCGGCCGACCCCTTCCCGAAAAACTGTTTTTT.

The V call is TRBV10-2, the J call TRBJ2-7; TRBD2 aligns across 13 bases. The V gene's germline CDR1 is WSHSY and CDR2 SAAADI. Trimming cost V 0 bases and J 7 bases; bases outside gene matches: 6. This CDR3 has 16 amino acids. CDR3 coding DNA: TGCGCCAGCAGTGAGTCACTAGCGGGAGGGGACAATGAGCAGTACTTC. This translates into CASSESLAGGDNEQYF.

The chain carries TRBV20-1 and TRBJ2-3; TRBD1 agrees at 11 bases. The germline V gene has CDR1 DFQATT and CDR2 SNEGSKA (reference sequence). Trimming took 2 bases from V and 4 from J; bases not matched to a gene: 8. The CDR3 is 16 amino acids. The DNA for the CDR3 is TGCAGTGCTAGAAGTCCAGGGACAGGGGGGGCAGATACGCAGTATTTT. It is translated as CSARSPGTGGADTQYF.

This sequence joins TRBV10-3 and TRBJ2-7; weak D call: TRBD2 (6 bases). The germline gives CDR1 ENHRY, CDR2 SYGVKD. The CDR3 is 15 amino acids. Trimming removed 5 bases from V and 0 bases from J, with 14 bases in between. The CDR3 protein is CAISFKGLHSYEQYF. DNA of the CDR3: TGTGCCATCAGTTTCAAGGGACTGCACTCCTACGAGCAGTACTTC.

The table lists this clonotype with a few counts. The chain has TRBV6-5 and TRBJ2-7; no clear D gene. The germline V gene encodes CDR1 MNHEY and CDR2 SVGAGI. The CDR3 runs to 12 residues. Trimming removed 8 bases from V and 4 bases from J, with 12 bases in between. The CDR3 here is CASHTKWYEQYF. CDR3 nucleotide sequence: TGTGCCAGCCATACAAAGTGGTACGAGCAGTACTTC.